A single sample is the source of the 21 T cell receptor beta chains below, sequenced in a study of CXCR3-negative and CXCR3-positive naive CD8 T cells. The TRB cDNA libraries were prepared by 5' RACE with UMI labels. With the 5' RACE reads reprocessed, TCRdb shows one record per CDR3 protein and no DNA. The table gives 92,000 or so distinct CDR3 sequences; the top ten clones make up 0.9% to 1.2% of it. Specimen: naive CXCR3- CD8+ T cells from blood. Regarding subset: CD45RO-CCR7+CD27+CD95- naive CD8+ T cells lacking CXCR3 (TNR3-). These receptors all stem from a human donor in good health. Some clones in this sample may be carry-over from other donors' samples.

The chain recombines TRBV19 with TRBJ1-2; lacking DNA, the TRBD1 call made by TCRdb goes unchecked. This CDR3 spans 18 amino acids. Germline V gene data show CDR1 as LNHDA and CDR2 as SQIVND (reference sequence). The CDR3 sequence: CASSIMVGTGPTNYGYTF.

The rearrangement joins TRBV20-1 to TRBJ2-1. CDR1 and CDR2 from the germline V gene are DFQATT and SNEGSKA (reference sequence). This CDR3 is built from 15 residues. The CDR3 sequence: CSARDRGTIYNEQFF.

The chain employs TRBV5-1 and TRBJ2-5; the D call from TCRdb, TRBD2, cannot be confirmed without DNA. This CDR3 contains 16 residues. The germline V gene has CDR1 SGHRS and CDR2 YFSETQ. Here the CDR3 reads CASSLAKGPPQETQYF.

The V and J genes are TRBV12-3 or TRBV12-4 and TRBJ1-2; TCRdb gives TRBD1 as the D gene, but with no DNA this cannot be confirmed. CDR3 length: 20 amino acids. This CDR3 reads CASSFAVPGQPPEKGNGYTF.

The chain carries TRBV28 and TRBJ2-2. Germline V CDR1 and CDR2: MDHEN, SYDVKM. This CDR3 has 14 residues. CDR3 loop: CASSFFSNTGELFF. Full variable domain (remainder filled in from reference TRBV28 and TRBJ2-2): DVKVTQSSRYLVKRTGEKVFLECVQDMDHENMFWYRQDPGLGLRLIYFSYDVKMKEKGDIPEGYSVSREKKERFSLILESASTNQTSMYLCASSFFSNTGELFFGEGSRLTVL.

This chain connects TRBV20-1 to TRBJ1-1. The CDR3 is 12 residues long. Germline lookup yields CDR1 DFQATT and CDR2 SNEGSKA (reference sequence). CDR3 sequence: CTARMENTEAFF.

The rearrangement joins TRBV6-2 or TRBV6-3 to TRBJ1-5; TCRdb calls TRBD1, which cannot be checked without DNA. Germline CDR1 MNHEY, CDR2 SVGEGT. There are 19 residues in the CDR3. This CDR3 reads CASTPLAWDRLNSNQPQHF.

The chain's CDR3 is CASSRGSGNTIYF. The chain is built from TRBV28 and TRBJ1-3; TCRdb outputs TRBD1, but without DNA this stays unchecked. CDR1 and CDR2 (germline): MDHEN, SYDVKM. CDR3 length: 13 residues.

V usage is TRBV29-1 and J usage is TRBJ2-1; TCRdb's D gene call, TRBD1, goes unchecked for lack of DNA. Germline V gene sequence: CDR1 SQVTM, CDR2 ANQGSEA. This CDR3 comprises 14 residues. The CDR3 protein is CSVDWTGRVYEQFF.

The chain uses TRBV19 and TRBJ1-1; TCRdb's D call of TRBD1 is untestable without DNA. The CDR3 runs 16 residues. CDR1 and CDR2 (germline): LNHDA, SQIVND (reference sequence). CDR3 loop: CASSAGTGAPDTEAFF.

V and J are TRBV29-1 and TRBJ2-1; TCRdb's D call of TRBD1 is untestable without DNA. The CDR3 covers 14 residues. The germline gives CDR1 SQVTM, CDR2 ANQGSEA. The CDR3 sequence is CSVEGRDRYNEQFF.

The gene calls are TRBV6-2 or TRBV6-3 and TRBJ2-2; absent DNA, TCRdb's TRBD1 call cannot be checked. The V gene's germline CDR1 is MNHEY and CDR2 SVGEGT. The length of the CDR3 is 13 residues. The chain's CDR3 is CASSTGAGGELFF.

This chain joins TRBV2 and TRBJ1-2. The CDR3 is 15 residues long. Germline CDR1 is SNHLY and CDR2 is FYNNEI. The CDR3 sequence is CASSELRSFNYGYTF.

The chain is built from TRBV4-3 and TRBJ2-7; TCRdb picks TRBD1, but there is no DNA to check that call. The CDR3 is made up of 15 amino acids. Germline V CDR1 and CDR2: LGHNA, YSLEER. The CDR3: CASSQDRQPTYEQYF.

The rearrangement uses TRBV4-2 and TRBJ2-7; TCRdb names TRBD1, which stays unverified in the absence of DNA. This CDR3 has 14 amino acids. From germline, CDR1 is LGHNA and CDR2 YNFKEQ. CDR3 region: CASSQGVEGVEQYF.

The chain couples TRBV5-1 to TRBJ2-5; TCRdb's D call of TRBD1 is untestable without DNA. The germline gives CDR1 SGHRS, CDR2 YFSETQ. This CDR3 contains 13 residues. The CDR3 reads CASSSGTEETQYF.

The rearrangement uses TRBV11-2 and TRBJ2-1; TCRdb picks TRBD2, but there is no DNA to check that call. Per the germline V gene, CDR1 is SGHAT and CDR2 is FQNNGV. The CDR3 totals 16 residues. The CDR3 is CASSSTGTSGYNEQFF.

The chain links TRBV6-6 to TRBJ2-2; the TRBD2 assignment by TCRdb is unverifiable without DNA. The V gene's germline CDR1 is MNHNY and CDR2 SVGAGI (reference sequence). The CDR3 covers 17 residues. CDR3 protein: CASSYSSRLAGTGELFF.

The gene calls are TRBV13 and TRBJ1-6; TCRdb calls TRBD1, which cannot be checked without DNA. CDR3 size: 15 residues. Germline assignment: CDR1 PRHDT and CDR2 FYEKMQ (reference sequence). CDR3 region: CASGLGGQRNSPLHF.

The V and J genes are TRBV12-3 or TRBV12-4 and TRBJ1-5. The CDR3 runs 13 residues. CDR3: CASKREVNQPQHF.

The chain joins TRBV4-2 to TRBJ2-1. The CDR3 is made up of 18 amino acids. The germline V gene encodes CDR1 LGHNA and CDR2 YNFKEQ. The CDR3 loop reads CASSQDHLSVQPYNEQFF.